The 26 T cell receptor beta chains given below trace back to one sample, sequenced in a study of blood T cell repertoires in COVID-19. This table comes from immunoSEQ multiplex PCR, and its TCRdb copy is limited to in-frame clones, with some not included. This sample yields about 90,000 clones, of which 85% are seen a single time; approximately 10% belongs to the top ten. The specimen was peripheral blood. Every receptor here comes from a woman aged 65 to 85 with active or convalescent COVID-19.

This chain uses TRBV7-2 with TRBJ2-3; TRBD2 aligns across 8 bases. From germline, CDR1 is SGHTA and CDR2 FQGNSA. There are 18 residues in the CDR3. Trimming at V came to 1 base and at J to 4 bases, leaving 13 bases not matched to a gene. The CDR3 reads CASSLVMSSGGPADTQYF. CDR3 sequence (DNA): TGTGCCAGCAGCTTAGTGATGTCCTCGGGGGGGCCTGCAGATACGCAGTATTTT. The entire variable domain, with the rest obtained from reference TRBV7-2 and TRBJ2-3, is as follows: GAGVSQSPSNKVTEKGKDVELRCDPISGHTALYWYRQSLGQGLEFLIYFQGNSAPDKSGLPSDRFSAERTGGSVSTLTIQRTQQEDSAVYLCASSLVMSSGGPADTQYFGPGTRLTVL.

This clone showed up just a few times. This chain connects TRBV4-2 to TRBJ2-3, with TRBD2 as a possible D gene (5 bases). The CDR3 is 17 amino acids. CDR1 LGHNA and CDR2 YNFKEQ come from the germline V gene. V was trimmed by 0 bases and J by 3 bases, leaving 16 bases between them. The DNA for the CDR3 is TGTGCCAGCAGCCAAGATCCGGCCGTCGGGGTAACAGATACGCAGTATTTT. Translated: CASSQDPAVGVTDTQYF.

The V gene is TRBV27, the J gene TRBJ1-1; 10 bases are shared with TRBD1. With V trimmed by 8 bases and J by 1 base, 7 bases remained unmatched. The CDR3 loop spans 15 amino acids. Germline values: CDR1 MNHEY, CDR2 SMNVEV (reference sequence). CDR3: CASSRRDRGNTEAFF. CDR3 sequence (DNA): TGTGCCAGCTCCCGGCGGGACAGGGGGAACACTGAAGCTTTCTTT.

The table lists this clone with a count of one. The J gene is TRBJ2-5, the V gene TRBV10-1; no reliable D call. V was pared by 5 bases and J by 0 bases, with 10 bases between. The CDR3 runs 14 residues. CDR1 and CDR2 from the germline V gene are WNHNN and SYGVQD (reference sequence). The CDR3 DNA is TGCGCCAGCAGTCGCGCCGGGTACCAAGAGACCCAGTACTTC. Translation gives CASSRAGYQETQYF.

The chain recombines TRBV20-1 with TRBJ2-7; TRBD2 matches at 7 bases. This CDR3 is built from 11 residues. Germline V gene sequence: CDR1 DFQATT, CDR2 SNEGSKA (reference sequence). The CDR3 DNA reads as TGCACCGTCTCGGGGGGTAGTCTGCAGTACTTC. Protein product: CTVSGGSLQYF.

The V and J genes are TRBV18 and TRBJ1-1; D is perhaps TRBD1 (6 bases). This CDR3 region has 15 residues. Trimming removed 4 bases from V and 1 base from J, with 13 bases in between. Germline values: CDR1 KGHSH, CDR2 LQKENI. CDR3 in DNA: TGTGCCAGCTCACAGATGGACAGCCCGAACACTGAAGCTTTCTTT. Its translation: CASSQMDSPNTEAFF.

There are many counts of this clone. This sequence joins TRBV2 and TRBJ2-7; the D gene is possibly TRBD2 (5 bases). This CDR3 region has 14 residues. V was shortened by 4 bases and J by 7 bases, with 17 bases between the two germline ends. Germline CDR1 SNHLY, CDR2 FYNNEI. This chain's CDR3 is CASSGSERWGEQYF. The CDR3 nucleotides read TGTGCCAGCAGTGGGTCCGAGCGGTGGGGAGAGCAGTACTTC.

The gene calls are TRBV2 and TRBJ1-1; TRBD1 matches 9 bases. Trimming cost V 3 bases and J 6 bases; bases outside gene matches: 8. This CDR3 contains 15 residues. Germline V gives CDR1 SNHLY, CDR2 FYNNEI. This chain's CDR3 is CASSDPGQGFPEAFF. In nucleotides, the CDR3 is TGTGCCAGCAGTGACCCGGGACAGGGATTTCCTGAAGCTTTCTTT.

The V gene is TRBV2, the J gene TRBJ2-3, with 9 nucleotides matching TRBD1. The CDR3 is 13 residues long. V dropped 5 bases and J dropped 9; count of bases not matched to a gene: 6. Germline assignment: CDR1 SNHLY and CDR2 FYNNEI. The CDR3 sequence: CASSTQQGATQYF. The CDR3 bases are TGTGCCAGCAGTACCCAACAGGGGGCGACGCAGTATTTT.

The genes are TRBV5-1 and TRBJ2-7, with D unclear. CDR3 length: 14 amino acids. Trimming left V 3 bases short and J 0 bases short, with 10 bases between. The germline V gene encodes CDR1 SGHRS and CDR2 YFSETQ. CDR3 DNA sequence: TGCGCCAGCAGCTCCGATGCGAGCTCCTACGAGCAGTACTTC. Amino acids: CASSSDASSYEQYF.

V usage is TRBV5-4 and J usage is TRBJ1-1; D gene ambiguous. Germline CDR1 SGHNT, CDR2 YYREEE (reference sequence). CDR3 length equals 14 residues. Trimming removed 2 bases at V and 1 base at J, with 9 bases between. The CDR3 is CASSLQLRNTEAFF. DNA for the CDR3: TGTGCCAGCAGCTTACAGCTTCGGAACACTGAAGCTTTCTTT.

The V gene is TRBV18, the J gene TRBJ1-6, with 9 bases matching TRBD1. CDR1 KGHSH and CDR2 LQKENI come from the germline V gene. This CDR3 has 14 amino acids. After removal of 2 bases from V and 7 bases from J, the junction contained 0 bases not matched to a gene. The CDR3 bases are TGTGCCAGCTCACCAGGGACAGGGAATTCACCCCTCCACTTT. Translated: CASSPGTGNSPLHF.

This sequence joins TRBV5-1 and TRBJ2-7; 7 bases line up with TRBD1. CDR1 and CDR2 (germline): SGHRS, YFSETQ. The CDR3 runs to 14 residues. V shed 1 base and J 7 bases; nucleotides not matched to a gene: 8. The DNA of the CDR3 is TGCGCCAGCAGCTTGATGAGACAGGGTGATGAGCAGTACTTC. Translation gives CASSLMRQGDEQYF.

This clone was observed a handful of times. V gene TRBV9 combines with J gene TRBJ2-2; TRBD1 aligns across 7 bases. The CDR3 sequence is 14 residues long. With 2 bases clipped from V and 4 bases from J, the junction kept 2 bases outside the gene matches. CDR1 is SGDLS, CDR2 YYNGEE, per germline. DNA of the CDR3: TGTGCCAGCAGCGTCGGGACAGTCACCGGGGAGCTGTTTTTT. It specifies CASSVGTVTGELFF.

The sample holds one count of this clone. The chain's CDR3 is CASRPGTGDGYTF. In DNA form, the CDR3 reads TGCGCCAGCAGGCCCGGGACAGGGGACGGCTACACCTTC. The chain recombines TRBV5-1 with TRBJ1-2, with 10 positions matching TRBD1. With V trimmed by 5 bases and J by 8 bases, 6 bases remained unmatched. The CDR3 is 13 residues long. Germline CDR1 is SGHRS and CDR2 is YFSETQ. Drawing the rest from reference TRBV5-1 and TRBJ1-2, the complete variable domain is KAGVTQTPRYLIKTRGQQVTLSCSPISGHRSVSWYQQTPGQGLQFLFEYFSETQRNKGNFPGRFSGRQFSNSRSEMNVSTLELGDSALYLCASRPGTGDGYTFGSGTRLTVV.

The chain recombines TRBV28 with TRBJ1-2, with D possibly matching TRBD1 (6 bases). CDR3 length equals 13 residues. Trimming cost V 5 bases and J 2 bases, with 9 bases left between them. The germline V gene has CDR1 MDHEN and CDR2 SYDVKM. CDR3 in amino acids: CASSQDRNYGYTF. The CDR3 nucleotides read TGTGCCAGCAGTCAGGACAGAAACTATGGCTACACCTTC.

The V and J genes are TRBV11-2 and TRBJ2-3, with 11 bases that match TRBD2. Trimming removed 1 base from V and 5 bases from J; junction bases left unmatched: 2. In germline, CDR1 is SGHAT, CDR2 FQNNGV. The CDR3 loop spans 15 amino acids. The CDR3 DNA reads as TGTGCCAGCAGCTTAGGGCTAGCGGGGGGAGATACGCAGTATTTT. As protein: CASSLGLAGGDTQYF.

CDR3 amino acids: CASSRRDRSDEQFF. The CDR3 bases are TGTGCCAGCAGCCGCCGGGACAGGAGCGATGAGCAGTTCTTC. V is TRBV5-5 and J is TRBJ2-1; 8 bases are a match to TRBD1. The ends lost 4 bases at V and 8 bases at J; junction bases unmatched: 8. The V gene's germline CDR1 is SGHKS and CDR2 YYEKEE (reference sequence). The CDR3 is 14 amino acids.

The chain links TRBV5-4 to TRBJ2-2; possibly TRBD1 for D (5 bases). V lost 3 bases to trimming and J lost 7 bases, with 19 bases between them. The length of the CDR3 is 16 residues. From germline, CDR1 is SGHNT and CDR2 YYREEE (reference sequence). CDR3 amino acids: CASSYRREGSGGELFF. The DNA of the CDR3 is TGTGCCAGCAGCTACCGCAGGGAAGGGTCGGGCGGGGAGCTGTTTTTT. The full variable domain, completed using reference TRBV5-4 and TRBJ2-2, is ETGVTQSPTHLIKTRGQQVTLRCSSQSGHNTVSWYQQALGQGPQFIFQYYREEENGRGNFPPRFSGLQFPNYSSELNVNALELDDSALYLCASSYRREGSGGELFFGEGSRLTVL.

This clone was observed a single time. The gene calls are TRBV5-1 and TRBJ1-1; TRBD1 is a possible D gene (5 bases). V dropped 5 bases and J dropped 4 bases, with 15 bases sitting between them. Germline values: CDR1 SGHRS, CDR2 YFSETQ. This CDR3 has 14 amino acids. The CDR3 DNA sequence: TGCGCCAGCAGTCAGAAGGGGTTGGGCACTGAAGCTTTCTTT. It translates to CASSQKGLGTEAFF.

The chain employs TRBV5-4 and TRBJ2-5; TRBD1 matches 8 bases. The ends lost 4 bases at V and 3 bases at J; junction bases unmatched: 5. Per germline, CDR1 SGHNT and CDR2 YYREEE (reference sequence). The CDR3 consists of 14 residues. The CDR3: CASSTGQVKETQYF. The CDR3 DNA follows: TGTGCCAGCAGCACGGGACAGGTAAAAGAGACCCAGTACTTC.

The chain employs TRBV6-5 and TRBJ2-7; D ambiguous. Germline CDR1 reads MNHEY; CDR2 reads SVGAGI. This CDR3 is built from 11 residues. V lost 6 bases and J lost 4, with 7 bases in between. The CDR3 is CASSQSYEQYF. The CDR3 region has the DNA TGTGCCAGCAGCCAGTCATACGAGCAGTACTTC.

The chain recombines TRBV24-1 with TRBJ1-1; D is perhaps TRBD1 (5 bases). Per germline, CDR1 KGHDR and CDR2 SFDVKD. The V gene lost 9 bases and the J gene lost 5 bases, with 18 bases spanning the gap. This CDR3 has 14 amino acids. CDR3 DNA: TGTGCCACCGCAGGGTCCCATGGGGGGACTGAAGCTTTCTTT. Its protein is CATAGSHGGTEAFF.

The chain combines TRBV5-5 with TRBJ2-3; tentative D call: TRBD1 (5 bases). The CDR3 has 16 residues. CDR1 and CDR2 (germline): SGHKS, YYEKEE (reference sequence). V was shortened by 1 base and J by 5 bases, with 17 bases between the two germline ends. DNA for the CDR3: TGTGCCAGCAGCTTGAGACGGACAAGCGATGTAGATACGCAGTATTTT. Encoded protein: CASSLRRTSDVDTQYF.

CDR3 DNA: TGTGCCAGCAGTGGAAGCCTGGAGGGGTTAAGGGGCTACACCTTC. Translated, it gives CASSGSLEGLRGYTF. The chain combines TRBV28 with TRBJ1-2; tentatively, D is TRBD1 (5 bases). The CDR3 contains 15 residues. V was pared by 5 bases and J by 8 bases, with 21 bases between. CDR1 and CDR2 (germline): MDHEN, SYDVKM.

V usage is TRBV19 and J usage is TRBJ1-2, with D possibly being TRBD1 (5 bases). This CDR3 is built from 14 residues. From germline, CDR1 is LNHDA and CDR2 SQIVND (reference sequence). The V end was cut by 5 bases, the J end by 6 bases, with 16 bases between. CDR3 DNA sequence: TGTGCCAGTAGTGCAGCAGGGTTCCCCGATGGCTACACCTTC. It encodes CASSAAGFPDGYTF.